The 21 T cell receptor beta chains below were found in one sample sequenced in a study of identical twins. TCRdb independently ran MiXCR on the 5' RACE reads; one entry per CDR3 protein. Of around 250,000 distinct CDR3 sequences listed, roughly 8% are singletons. This sample was also put to use in a study of yellow fever vaccine responses in identical twins.

Sequencing used CD8+ T cells sorted from blood. The receptors here all came from a woman between 18 and 29 years old in good health.

This clonotype appeared many times. This rearrangement joins TRBV7-9 to TRBJ2-4, with 7 bases fitting TRBD1. Unmatched junction bases numbered 7, after V lost 5 bases and J lost 6 bases. CDR1 is SEHNR, CDR2 FQNEAQ, per germline (reference sequence). This CDR3 is built from 14 residues. As DNA, the CDR3 is TGTGCCAGCAGCCCTCTAGGGGGCGGAAACATTCAGTACTTC. Amino acid sequence: CASSPLGGGNIQYF.

This clonotype occurred many times. The V call is TRBV4-1, the J call TRBJ2-5; TRBD1 agrees at 9 bases. Germline values: CDR1 MGHRA, CDR2 YSYEKL. CDR3 size: 14 residues. V was clipped by 4 bases and J by 3 bases; unmatched bases: 3. Here the CDR3 reads CASSLGDREETQYF. The CDR3 DNA reads as TGCGCCAGCAGCCTCGGGGACAGGGAAGAGACCCAGTACTTC.

This clonotype was observed at least ten times. The chain links TRBV4-2 to TRBJ2-3; 7 bases fit TRBD2. V shed 4 bases and J 4 bases; nucleotides not matched to a gene: 2. CDR3 length equals 13 residues. Germline values: CDR1 LGHNA, CDR2 YNFKEQ. In DNA form, the CDR3 reads TGTGCCAGCAGCCCAGGACTAGCAGATACGCAGTATTTT. This translates into CASSPGLADTQYF.

Only a few counts were recorded for this clonotype. The chain couples TRBV27 to TRBJ2-7; a possible D gene is TRBD2 (6 bases). The germline gives CDR1 MNHEY, CDR2 SMNVEV (reference sequence). V lost 2 bases and J 2 bases, leaving 13 bases between the germline ends. The CDR3 runs to 15 residues. In DNA, the CDR3 is TGTGCCAGCAGTTTAGGGGGACTCCCGACCTACGAGCAGTACTTC. The encoded protein is CASSLGGLPTYEQYF.

This clonotype came up many times. This chain joins TRBV12-3 or TRBV12-4 and TRBJ2-3, with D possibly called TRBD1 or TRBD2 (5 bases each). The V and J ends lost 3 bases and 0 bases respectively, with 10 bases between them. The CDR3 runs 15 residues. CDR3 region: CASSFTGLSTDTQYF. CDR3 DNA sequence: TGTGCCAGCAGTTTCACAGGACTCAGCACAGATACGCAGTATTTT.

This clonotype has only a few counts. The gene calls are TRBV5-5 and TRBJ1-1, with D possibly matching TRBD1 (6 bases). The germline V gene has CDR1 SGHKS and CDR2 YYEKEE (reference sequence). The CDR3 loop spans 16 amino acids. Trimming removed 4 bases from V and 0 bases from J, with 16 bases in between. CDR3 protein: CASSQWKGEMNTEAFF. CDR3 in DNA: TGTGCCAGCAGCCAATGGAAGGGGGAAATGAACACTGAAGCTTTCTTT.

At least ten counts were recorded for this clonotype. The chain joins TRBV6-2 or TRBV6-3 to TRBJ2-7, with 11 bases aligning to TRBD2. The CDR3 runs to 19 residues. Trimming at V came to 0 bases and at J to 0 bases, leaving 10 bases not matched to a gene. Per the germline V gene, CDR1 is MNHEY and CDR2 is SVGEGT. CDR3 DNA sequence: TGTGCCAGCAGTTACTCGACTAGCGGGAATCCCACCCACTCCTACGAGCAGTACTTC. The encoded protein is CASSYSTSGNPTHSYEQYF.

This clonotype was detected only a few times. The V call is TRBV7-2, the J call TRBJ2-7; 10 bases match TRBD2. This CDR3 region has 15 residues. Germline values: CDR1 SGHTA, CDR2 FQGNSA. V was pared by 5 bases and J by 2 bases, with 6 bases of the junction left unmatched. CDR3 sequence reads: CASSISGRGPYEQYF. The CDR3 region has the DNA TGTGCCAGCAGCATCAGCGGGAGGGGTCCCTACGAGCAGTACTTC.

The chain combines TRBV9 with TRBJ2-1; tentatively, D is TRBD1 (6 bases). This CDR3 is 15 amino acids long. Trimming left V 0 bases short and J 8 bases short, with 15 bases between. Germline-derived CDR1 and CDR2 are SGDLS and YYNGEE. In nucleotides, the CDR3 is TGTGCCAGCAGCGTAGATGGCAGGGGTAGAGATGAGCAGTTCTTC. It codes for CASSVDGRGRDEQFF.

This clonotype was counted at least ten times. This chain joins TRBV7-9 and TRBJ2-5, with D possibly TRBD1 on 7 matching bases. There are 15 residues in the CDR3. The germline V gene has CDR1 SEHNR and CDR2 FQNEAQ (reference sequence). Between the trimmed V and J ends, which lost 3 bases and 6 bases, there was a span of 17 bases. Here the CDR3 DNA reads TGTGCCAGCAGCTTGTCGTCGGCAGGGGGGAAGACCCAGTACTTC. This translates into CASSLSSAGGKTQYF.

This clonotype was picked up many times. The CDR3 DNA reads TGTGCCAGCACCCCAACTGGACAGGGTAATTCACCCCTCCACTTT. Its translation: CASTPTGQGNSPLHF. The chain links TRBV28 to TRBJ1-6; 8 bases match TRBD1. The V gene end was trimmed by 7 bases and the J gene end by 6 bases; junction bases not matched to a gene: 8. The CDR3 length is 15 residues. CDR1 MDHEN and CDR2 SYDVKM come from the germline V gene.

V gene TRBV9 combines with J gene TRBJ2-6; 12 bases match TRBD1. The CDR3 sequence is 17 residues long. Germline V gene sequence: CDR1 SGDLS, CDR2 YYNGEE. V lost 4 bases to trimming and J lost 4 bases; unmatched junction nucleotides: 6. The chain's CDR3 is CASSPSGTGGGANVLTF. CDR3 coding DNA: TGTGCCAGCAGCCCATCGGGGACAGGGGGCGGGGCCAACGTCCTGACTTTC.

This clonotype was seen repeatedly, ten times or more. The V gene is TRBV29-1, the J gene TRBJ2-2; TRBD2 agrees at 11 bases. Germline CDR1 SQVTM, CDR2 ANQGSEA. After removal of 7 bases from V and 1 base from J, the junction contained 8 bases not matched to a gene. The CDR3 consists of 16 residues. CDR3 amino acids: CSANVAGGENTGELFF. CDR3 DNA sequence: TGCAGCGCCAACGTAGCGGGAGGGGAGAACACCGGGGAGCTGTTTTTT.

This clonotype was recorded at least ten times. The chain uses TRBV4-2 and TRBJ2-7; TRBD1 might be the D (6 bases). The CDR3 has 13 amino acids. V lost 6 bases and J 4 bases, leaving 13 bases between the germline ends. CDR1 and CDR2 (germline): LGHNA, YNFKEQ. The CDR3 loop is CASRGQRAYEQYF. CDR3 sequence (DNA): TGTGCCAGCAGAGGACAGAGAGCGTACGAGCAGTACTTC.

This sequence joins TRBV7-2 and TRBJ2-1; no firm D call. CDR1 is SGHTA and CDR2 is FQGNSA in the germline V gene. The V end was cut by 1 base, the J end by 10 bases, with 8 bases between. The CDR3 has 12 residues. The CDR3 sequence: CASSLVREEQFF. CDR3 DNA sequence: TGTGCCAGCAGCTTAGTCCGTGAAGAGCAGTTCTTC.

V is TRBV28 and J is TRBJ2-5, with TRBD1 as a possible D gene (6 bases). V was trimmed by 8 bases and J by 2 bases, leaving 21 bases between them. The CDR3 is made up of 16 amino acids. Per the germline V gene, CDR1 is MDHEN and CDR2 is SYDVKM. Here the CDR3 DNA reads TGTGCCAGCGGAGTCTTTGGGGGACACGGTCAAGAGACCCAGTACTTC. The encoded protein is CASGVFGGHGQETQYF.

This clonotype showed up just a few times. The V call is TRBV10-2, the J call TRBJ1-5; 7 bases align to TRBD1. Germline CDR1 and CDR2: WSHSY and SAAADI. This CDR3 region has 14 residues. After removal of 6 bases from V and 2 bases from J, the junction contained 4 bases not matched to a gene. CDR3 in amino acids: CASRQGIGNQPQHF. Here the CDR3 DNA reads TGCGCCAGCAGACAGGGGATAGGCAATCAGCCCCAGCATTTT.

This clonotype showed up many times. CDR3 loop: CASSHFASGGTYEQYF. DNA of the CDR3: TGCGCCAGCAGCCACTTCGCTAGCGGGGGAACCTACGAGCAGTACTTC. The chain couples TRBV4-1 to TRBJ2-7; 10 nucleotides line up with TRBD2. V lost 3 bases, J lost 2 bases, and 7 bases stayed unmatched. CDR1 is MGHRA, CDR2 YSYEKL, per germline. This CDR3 comprises 16 residues.

This clonotype showed up many times. The genes are TRBV4-1 and TRBJ2-5; 16 nucleotides match TRBD2. V dropped 7 bases and J dropped 3; count of bases not matched to a gene: 5. CDR3 size: 16 residues. CDR1 and CDR2 from the germline V gene are MGHRA and YSYEKL. The CDR3 reads CASMGTSGGEKETQYF. The CDR3 region has the DNA TGCGCCAGCATGGGGACTAGCGGGGGGGAAAAAGAGACCCAGTACTTC.

This clonotype has a count of ten or more. The V call is TRBV11-2, the J call TRBJ2-3; D not resolved. The germline V and J ends were trimmed by 5 bases and 5 bases, with 11 bases remaining between them. The length of the CDR3 is 13 residues. Germline CDR1 and CDR2: SGHAT and FQNNGV. The CDR3 DNA is TGTGCCAGCAGCACGGTCCCCGGAGATACGCAGTATTTT. Its translation: CASSTVPGDTQYF.

This rearrangement joins TRBV30 to TRBJ2-7; 8 bases line up with TRBD2. V lost 5 bases and J lost 5; bases outside the gene matches: 11. CDR3 length equals 14 residues. Germline assignment: CDR1 GTSNPN and CDR2 SVGIG (reference sequence). The CDR3 loop is CAWLGAGGPHEQYF. CDR3 bases: TGTGCCTGGCTGGGGGCGGGAGGACCCCACGAGCAGTACTTC.